Shown below are 29 T cell receptor beta chains from a single sample sequenced in a study of cytomegalovirus exposure and HLA in healthy donors (TCRdb year 2017). Libraries were made using the immunoSEQ multiplex PCR assay. As stored in TCRdb, this immuneACCESS dataset retains in-frame rearrangements with V and J assigned. A fraction of the clones does not appear; measured against another copy, unresolved V genes explain less than half of the discrepancy, and the remainder lacks a known reason. This sample has 150,000 to 200,000 clones in its table, and roughly 77% of those were observed once. Together, the top ten hold 0.95% to 1.5% of the sample. The source material was PBMCs. These receptors came from a woman aged 25-40 years in good health and CMV-seronegative.

V usage is TRBV7-2 and J usage is TRBJ1-1, with D possibly TRBD1 on 6 matching bases. V dropped 4 bases and J dropped 6 bases, with 15 bases sitting between them. Germline loops: CDR1 SGHTA, CDR2 FQGNSA. This CDR3 is 14 amino acids long. CDR3 residues: CASSSPRGRAEAFF. CDR3 bases: TGTGCCAGCAGCTCCCCGAGGGGGAGGGCTGAAGCTTTCTTT.

The J gene is TRBJ1-2, the V gene TRBV28, with D perhaps TRBD1 (5 bases). V lost 5 bases, J lost 1 base, and 23 bases lay in between. Germline assignment: CDR1 MDHEN and CDR2 SYDVKM. The CDR3 has 18 residues. For the CDR3, the DNA is TGTGCCAGCAGTCCCTACGGGGGAGCCCCTACGGTTAACTATGGCTACACCTTC. Its translation: CASSPYGGAPTVNYGYTF.

The chain couples TRBV4-1 to TRBJ1-5, with D perhaps matching TRBD1 (6 bases). With 2 bases removed from V and 3 bases from J, the gap between germline ends came to 11 bases. Per germline, CDR1 MGHRA and CDR2 YSYEKL. This CDR3 spans 15 amino acids. For the CDR3, the DNA is TGCGCCAGCAGCCAACGCACAGGGTTCAATCAGCCCCAGCATTTT. It specifies CASSQRTGFNQPQHF.

The chain carries TRBV5-1 and TRBJ1-2, with unresolved D. Germline V gives CDR1 SGHRS, CDR2 YFSETQ. Trimming cost V 0 bases and J 0 bases, with 15 bases left between them. This CDR3 comprises 17 residues. Here the CDR3 reads CASSLEVVGGTNYGYTF. The CDR3 DNA reads TGCGCCAGCAGCTTGGAAGTTGTTGGAGGAACTAACTATGGCTACACCTTC.

The V gene is TRBV30, the J gene TRBJ1-1; possible D gene TRBD1, 5 bases. Germline CDR1 GTSNPN, CDR2 SVGIG (reference sequence). Between the trimmed V and J ends, which lost 3 bases and 2 bases, there was a span of 19 bases. The CDR3 covers 16 residues. The CDR3 bases are TGTGCCTGGAGCCGCAACCTCGGGACTCATAACACTGAAGCTTTCTTT. Translation: CAWSRNLGTHNTEAFF.

This clone was observed a single time. J is TRBJ1-4 and V is TRBV5-6; D remains ambiguous. V dropped 6 bases and J dropped 3 bases, with 9 bases sitting between them. This CDR3 region has 13 residues. In germline, CDR1 is SGHDT, CDR2 YYEEEE. DNA of the CDR3: TGTGCCAGCAATGAGGGAGCTAATGAAAAACTGTTTTTT. Its translation is CASNEGANEKLFF.

This chain uses TRBV5-6 with TRBJ1-2; possibly TRBD1 for D (6 bases). Trimming removed 1 base from V and 4 bases from J, with 8 bases in between. The CDR3 has 13 amino acids. The germline CDR1 and CDR2 sequences are SGHDT and YYEEEE. The CDR3 DNA reads as TGTGCCAGCAGCTTGACAGGGCTCTATGGCTACACCTTC. It translates to CASSLTGLYGYTF. The full variable domain, in which reference TRBV5-6 and TRBJ1-2 provide the parts outside the CDR3, is DAGVTQSPTHLIKTRGQQVTLRCSPKSGHDTVSWYQQALGQGPQFIFQYYEEEERQRGNFPDRFSGHQFPNYSSELNVNALLLGDSALYLCASSLTGLYGYTFGSGTRLTVV.

The chain recombines TRBV5-1 with TRBJ2-1; 7 nucleotides agree with TRBD1. V lost 7 bases and J lost 3; bases outside the gene matches: 10. CDR1 is SGHRS and CDR2 is YFSETQ in the germline V gene. The CDR3 runs 15 residues. The DNA of the CDR3 is TGCGCCAGCTCCACAACGAACAGGGGCTACAATGAGCAGTTCTTC. This sequence encodes CASSTTNRGYNEQFF. Supplemented by reference TRBV5-1 and TRBJ2-1, the full variable domain reads KAGVTQTPRYLIKTRGQQVTLSCSPISGHRSVSWYQQTPGQGLQFLFEYFSETQRNKGNFPGRFSGRQFSNSRSEMNVSTLELGDSALYLCASSTTNRGYNEQFFGPGTRLTVL.

CDR3 nucleotides: TGTGCCAGCTCACCACCTGCGCAGGGTCCCTACGAGCAGTACTTC. Protein sequence: CASSPPAQGPYEQYF. This sequence joins TRBV18 and TRBJ2-7; TRBD1 might be the D (5 bases). V lost 0 bases, J lost 2 bases, and 11 bases lay in between. The length of the CDR3 is 15 residues. Germline CDR1 KGHSH, CDR2 LQKENI. Looking up the rest from reference TRBV18 and TRBJ2-7 gives the full variable domain: NAGVMQNPRHLVRRRGQEARLRCSPMKGHSHVYWYRQLPEEGLKFMVYLQKENIIDESGMPKERFSAEFPKEGPSILRIQQVVRGDSAAYFCASSPPAQGPYEQYFGPGTRLTVT.

This chain joins TRBV12-5 and TRBJ1-2, with D maybe TRBD1 (6 bases). Germline values: CDR1 LGHNT, CDR2 FRNRAP. The CDR3 runs 14 residues. V was clipped by 1 base and J by 8 bases, with 14 bases between them. This CDR3 is CASGLDPGVNGYTF. CDR3 in DNA: TGTGCTAGTGGTTTGGACCCAGGGGTGAACGGCTACACCTTC.

The chain carries TRBV4-2 and TRBJ1-2; possible D gene TRBD1, 5 bases. Looked up from germline, CDR1 is LGHNA and CDR2 is YNFKEQ. The ends were cut back, 0 bases at V and 4 bases at J, with 6 bases in the middle. CDR3 length: 13 amino acids. DNA of the CDR3: TGTGCCAGCAGCCAAGAAACAGGCTATGGCTACACCTTC. It codes for CASSQETGYGYTF.

The chain combines TRBV29-1 with TRBJ1-1; 9 nucleotides line up with TRBD1. The V gene end was trimmed by 4 bases and the J gene end by 3 bases; junction bases not matched to a gene: 3. Germline V gene lookup returns CDR1 SQVTM and CDR2 ANQGSEA. The CDR3 contains 13 residues. The CDR3 here is CSVGRDRDTEAFF. The CDR3 DNA reads as TGCAGCGTTGGGAGGGACAGGGACACTGAAGCTTTCTTT.

This rearrangement joins TRBV5-4 to TRBJ2-1; D call uncertain. The V end was cut by 4 bases, the J end by 7 bases, with 9 bases between. The CDR3 has 12 amino acids. From germline, CDR1 is SGHNT and CDR2 YYREEE (reference sequence). The DNA of the CDR3 is TGTGCCAGCAGCCAAACTTTGAATGAGCAGTTCTTC. It yields the protein CASSQTLNEQFF.

The V and J genes are TRBV6-1 and TRBJ2-3; 9 bases agree with TRBD2. The germline V gene has CDR1 MNHNS and CDR2 SASEGT. V was clipped by 2 bases and J by 4 bases; unmatched bases: 7. The CDR3 loop spans 16 amino acids. The DNA of the CDR3 is TGTGCCAGCAGTGAAAAGGCTAGCGGGATGGCAGATACGCAGTATTTT. Translation: CASSEKASGMADTQYF.

J is TRBJ2-7 and V is TRBV14, with 8 bases aligning to TRBD2. V lost 2 bases and J lost 3; bases outside the gene matches: 3. CDR3 length: 14 residues. The germline V gene encodes CDR1 SGHDN and CDR2 FVKESK. CDR3 loop: CASSQFSGSYEQYF. The CDR3 DNA follows: TGTGCCAGCAGCCAATTCAGCGGGAGCTACGAGCAGTACTTC.

The chain has TRBV30 and TRBJ2-2, with 7 bases lining up with TRBD1. V lost 7 bases, J lost 2 bases, and 7 bases stayed unmatched. Per germline, CDR1 GTSNPN and CDR2 SVGIG (reference sequence). The CDR3 length is 14 residues. As DNA, the CDR3 is TGTGCCTTTTGGGGACAGATTAACACCGGGGAGCTGTTTTTT. This encodes CAFWGQINTGELFF.

J is TRBJ1-6 and V is TRBV7-3, with D unclear. V lost 3 bases to trimming and J lost 6 bases, with 6 bases between them. Germline V CDR1 and CDR2: SGHTA, FQGTGA. CDR3 length: 13 amino acids. In DNA form, the CDR3 reads TGTGCCAGCAGCTTCTCCAGTAATTCACCCCTCCACTTT. Its translation: CASSFSSNSPLHF.

V and J are TRBV7-8 and TRBJ1-2, with D unclear. CDR1 is SGHVS and CDR2 is FQNEAQ in the germline V gene. V lost 3 bases and J 0 bases, leaving 8 bases between the germline ends. CDR3 length: 14 amino acids. The CDR3 nucleotides read TGTGCCAGCAGCTTGTTACAGACTAACTATGGCTACACCTTC. This codes for CASSLLQTNYGYTF.

This chain connects TRBV5-1 to TRBJ2-7; 10 bases are a match to TRBD1. Trimming at V came to 4 bases and at J to 3 bases, leaving 7 bases not matched to a gene. Germline V CDR1 and CDR2: SGHRS, YFSETQ. This CDR3 region has 15 residues. CDR3 in DNA: TGCGCCAGCAGCCTGACAGGGGGCGGCTTCTACGAGCAGTACTTC. It translates to CASSLTGGGFYEQYF.

The chain carries TRBV5-1 and TRBJ2-7; 8 nucleotides line up with TRBD2. J lost 6 bases, V lost 6 bases, and 14 bases had no gene match. The CDR3 totals 15 residues. Germline V lookup: CDR1 SGHRS, CDR2 YFSETQ. CDR3 region: CASTEGGLGVGEQYF. CDR3 DNA sequence: TGCGCCAGCACGGAGGGGGGACTAGGTGTGGGCGAGCAGTACTTC.

This chain uses TRBV4-2 with TRBJ2-1, with D possibly matching TRBD1 (5 bases). CDR1 is LGHNA and CDR2 is YNFKEQ in the germline V gene. Trimming stripped 0 bases from V and 3 bases from J, with 9 bases between. This CDR3 is built from 15 residues. The CDR3 nucleotides read TGTGCCAGCAGCCAAGATGACAGCAGCTACAATGAGCAGTTCTTC. It encodes CASSQDDSSYNEQFF.

This clone was seen a few times. The genes are TRBV2 and TRBJ2-7; 7 bases are a match to TRBD1. Germline-derived CDR1 and CDR2 are SNHLY and FYNNEI. The CDR3 spans 14 residues. J gave up 3 bases and V 6 bases, and 8 bases lay outside the gene matches. The CDR3 reads CASRTTGVVYEQYF. The CDR3 DNA reads as TGTGCCAGCAGGACCACAGGGGTGGTCTACGAGCAGTACTTC.

The chain employs TRBV5-1 and TRBJ1-1; TRBD1 is a possible D gene (5 bases). The CDR3 spans 15 residues. Trimming pared 4 bases from V and 0 bases from J, leaving 13 bases between. CDR1 and CDR2 (germline): SGHRS, YFSETQ. The CDR3: CASSGEGVMNTEAFF. The CDR3 region has the DNA TGCGCCAGCAGCGGAGAAGGGGTAATGAACACTGAAGCTTTCTTT.

This chain uses TRBV12-5 with TRBJ2-7; TRBD2 matches 9 bases. The CDR3 spans 16 residues. After removal of 7 bases from V and 6 bases from J, the junction contained 16 bases not matched to a gene. CDR1 is LGHNT and CDR2 is FRNRAP in the germline V gene. The CDR3 here is CASASNRGTSLGEQYF. The CDR3 nucleotides are TGTGCTAGTGCTTCAAATCGCGGGACTAGCCTTGGCGAGCAGTACTTC.

This chain uses TRBV25-1 with TRBJ1-2; D possibly corresponds to TRBD1 (5 bases). Germline V gene sequence: CDR1 MGHDK, CDR2 SYGVNS. Between the trimmed V and J ends, which lost 0 bases and 8 bases, there was a span of 10 bases. This CDR3 contains 13 residues. CDR3 amino acids: CASSEYGGNGYTF. DNA of the CDR3: TGTGCCAGCAGTGAATACGGGGGAAACGGCTACACCTTC.

This rearrangement joins TRBV7-9 to TRBJ2-1; D unresolved. V lost 3 bases and J 12 bases, leaving 9 bases between the germline ends. The germline gives CDR1 SEHNR, CDR2 FQNEAQ (reference sequence). The CDR3 covers 11 residues. The CDR3 loop reads CASSLGPGQFF. The CDR3 bases are TGTGCCAGCAGCTTGGGCCCCGGGCAGTTCTTC.

The chain couples TRBV6-1 to TRBJ2-4; 8 nucleotides align to TRBD1. Germline V lookup: CDR1 MNHNS, CDR2 SASEGT. The ends lost 1 base at V and 4 bases at J; junction bases unmatched: 6. This CDR3 is 16 amino acids long. CDR3 protein: CASSEGWTGLKNIQYF. CDR3 sequence (DNA): TGTGCCAGCAGTGAAGGGTGGACAGGGCTTAAAAACATTCAGTACTTC.

This clone has only a few counts. The CDR3 protein is CASSTGLAGSSYEQYF. Written as DNA, the CDR3 is TGTGCCAGCAGCACGGGACTAGCGGGAAGCTCCTACGAGCAGTACTTC. V usage is TRBV7-6 and J usage is TRBJ2-7, with 13 bases fitting TRBD2. CDR1 and CDR2 (germline): SGHVS, FNYEAQ. Trimming removed 5 bases from V and 0 bases from J; junction bases left unmatched: 4. There are 16 residues in the CDR3. Based on the CDR3 plus reference TRBV7-6 and TRBJ2-7, the full variable domain is GAGVSQSPRYKVTKRGQDVALRCDPISGHVSLYWYRQALGQGPEFLTYFNYEAQQDKSGLPNDRFSAERPEGSISTLTIQRTEQRDSAMYRCASSTGLAGSSYEQYFGPGTRLTVT.

The V gene is TRBV19, the J gene TRBJ1-2, with a possible D match to TRBD1 (6 bases). V was shortened by 5 bases and J by 4 bases, with 14 bases between the two germline ends. CDR1 is LNHDA and CDR2 is SQIVND in the germline V gene (reference sequence). CDR3 length equals 14 residues. CDR3 coding DNA: TGTGCCAGTAGTCCCCCGGGACACCGCTATGGCTACACCTTC. Amino acid sequence: CASSPPGHRYGYTF.